Included here is one TCR beta chain sequence, with context. The multiple sclerosis control cohort comprised treatment-naive individuals presenting with stable or active relapsing-remitting disease. The CDR3 extends over 14 amino acids. V gave up 3 bases and J gave up 5 bases; unmatched junction bases: 6. CDR1 is DFQATT and CDR2 is SNEGSKA in the germline V gene (reference sequence). This sample is part of a study of CD8 T cells in Susac syndrome. The RNA, 0.5 to 1 ug, was put through reverse transcription using random hexamers. A multiplex approach, immunoSEQ multiplex PCR, amplified TCR beta CDR3 across 54 Vbeta and 13 Jbeta. TCRdb recomputed calls from the immunoSEQ multiplex PCR reads with MiXCR, one row per CDR3 protein. Here the sample spans 100,000 to 150,000 distinct CDR3 sequences, 65% to 90% being singletons.

The sequence was obtained from a human donor with multiple sclerosis. The sequencing sample was made of CD8+ T cells from PBMCs. This sequence joins TRBV20-1 and TRBJ1-1, with 10 bases that match TRBD1. CDR3 DNA: TGCAGTGCTAGCGACGGACAGGGGGTAACTGAAGCTTTCTTT. It translates to CSASDGQGVTEAFF.